This T cell receptor beta chain was observed in a study of post-analysis software for immune sequencing data. Whole-study context: The cohort encompassed relapsing-remitting, secondary progressive and progressive-relapsing multiple sclerosis disease courses.

Study results and limitations: Four to six TRBV segments, including TRBV5-6, TRBV5-1 and TRBV20-1, were more frequent in patients than controls. There was significantly lower normalized Chao1 diversity in multiple sclerosis patients than in controls. Strong co-clustering by F measure was evident for samples that had been prepared in the same batch.

cDNA libraries of TCR beta carried unique molecular identifiers. Input of about 0.9 to 10 million T cells yielded around 460,000 cDNA molecules. TCRdb redid the calling of the PCR reads with MiXCR, one entry per CDR3 protein. This table holds some 690,000 distinct CDR3 sequences, around 27% found once. CDR3 size: 13 residues. Trimming left V 7 bases short and J 3 bases short, with 9 bases between. Germline values: CDR1 SNHLY, CDR2 FYNNEI. A note on this clonotype: The antigen is undetermined.

The sequenced material came from blood. This receptor was taken from a girl aged 5 to 17 with multiple sclerosis. This chain joins TRBV2 and TRBJ2-2; the D is unclear. The CDR3 here is CASTPFHTGELFF. Written as DNA, the CDR3 is TGTGCCAGCACGCCGTTTCACACCGGGGAGCTGTTTTTT.